The following is a T cell receptor (beta chain) sequence with its context. The data belong to a study of blood T cell repertoires in COVID-19. The CDR3 is 15 amino acids. Per germline, CDR1 SEHNR and CDR2 FQNEAQ (reference sequence). Trimming stripped 9 bases from V and 2 bases from J, with 19 bases between. In the original processing: For nucleated cells, counts were estimated from reference gene primer amplification. The method was immunoSEQ multiplex PCR; TCRdb's version includes in-frame clones alone and lacks a portion of them. The V and J calls and clone size are taken from that table; D and trimming were inferred from the DNA. The repertoire has around 58,000 clones, more than 75% of them found once; the top ten carry over 9%.

The sequenced sample consisted of PBMCs or T cells enriched from blood (not recorded which). The receptor's source is a woman aged 40 to 50 who had recovered from COVID-19. The chain carries TRBV7-9 and TRBJ1-2; D call uncertain. CDR3 loop: CASMRAGRKNYGYTF. The DNA for the CDR3 is TGTGCCAGTATGCGGGCCGGGCGGAAAAACTATGGCTACACCTTC.